This T cell receptor (beta chain) came from a study of blood T cell repertoires in COVID-19. Deletions cut 6 bases from V and 9 bases from J, with 12 bases between. CDR1 LNHNV and CDR2 YYDKDF come from the germline V gene (reference sequence). The CDR3 is made up of 12 amino acids. TCRdb's copy holds only in-frame clones and misses some; the assay was immunoSEQ multiplex PCR. The table lists some 130,000 clones, approximately 90% of them singletons. Sequences were obtained from peripheral blood. The TCR comes from a man aged 45-65 years with active or convalescent COVID-19. This chain links TRBV15 with TRBJ2-1; D is unclear. CDR3 region: CATRRSSAEQFF. The CDR3, as DNA: TGTGCCACCAGGAGGTCGTCGGCTGAGCAGTTCTTC.